The 8 T cell receptor beta chains presented below share a single source sample, sequenced in a study of cytomegalovirus exposure and HLA in healthy donors. Use of 60 Vbeta and 13 Jbeta primers characterized the PCR. The table came from immunoSEQ multiplex PCR; TCRdb's copy has only in-frame clones and leaves some out. The table lists 100,000 to 150,000 clones, approximately 17% of them singletons. Sequencing was performed on PBMCs. These receptors were collected from a female donor in good health and CMV-seropositive.

This clone was counted a few times. The chain is built from TRBV4-1 and TRBJ2-7; weak D call: TRBD2 (6 bases). The V end lost 1 base, the J end lost 2 bases, and 15 bases lay between the germline ends. CDR1 MGHRA and CDR2 YSYEKL come from the germline V gene. The CDR3 is 16 residues long. The CDR3 spells CASSQGQGGGTYEQYF. The CDR3, as DNA: TGCGCCAGCAGCCAAGGTCAAGGCGGCGGGACCTACGAGCAGTACTTC.

This clone was seen a few times. The gene calls are TRBV5-1 and TRBJ1-1, with D hard to call. The CDR3 has 14 amino acids. Trimming removed 1 base at V and 3 bases at J, with 10 bases between. Looked up from germline, CDR1 is SGHRS and CDR2 is YFSETQ. The CDR3 here is CASSLRGDDTEAFF. In DNA form, the CDR3 reads TGCGCCAGCAGCTTGCGAGGAGACGACACTGAAGCTTTCTTT.

V and J are TRBV19 and TRBJ2-3, with 8 bases identical to TRBD2. CDR1 is LNHDA, CDR2 SQIVND, per germline (reference sequence). CDR3 length: 17 residues. Trimming cost V 7 bases and J 2 bases; bases outside gene matches: 14. CDR3 region: CASKKFGVLADTDTQYF. CDR3 DNA sequence: TGTGCCAGTAAAAAATTCGGGGTACTAGCGGACACAGATACGCAGTATTTT.

This chain connects TRBV11-2 to TRBJ1-3, with 8 bases identical to TRBD1. There are 13 residues in the CDR3. Germline CDR1 is SGHAT and CDR2 is FQNNGV. The V gene end was trimmed by 4 bases and the J gene end by 8 bases; junction bases not matched to a gene: 4. DNA for the CDR3: TGTGCCAGCAGCTCTGACAGGGGTGACACCATATATTTT. Translation: CASSSDRGDTIYF.

The V call is TRBV30, the J call TRBJ1-2; possibly TRBD1 for D (6 bases). Deletions cut 1 base from V and 2 bases from J, with 8 bases between. The CDR3 consists of 13 residues. CDR1 GTSNPN and CDR2 SVGIG come from the germline V gene (reference sequence). DNA of the CDR3: TGTGCCTGGAGTGCGGACAGAAACTATGGCTACACCTTC. Its protein product is CAWSADRNYGYTF.

This clone was seen only a few times. The sample has other DNA sequences that encode this CDR3 too. This rearrangement joins TRBV18 to TRBJ2-1, with 7 bases identical to TRBD1. This CDR3 has 16 residues. CDR1 is KGHSH and CDR2 is LQKENI in the germline V gene. The trim removed 6 bases at V and 5 bases at J, leaving 13 bases unmatched. CDR3 DNA sequence: TGTGCCAGCTCCTCACGACCGGGACAGCCTGACAATGAGCAGTTCTTC. This translates into CASSSRPGQPDNEQFF. Drawing the rest from reference TRBV18 and TRBJ2-1, the complete variable domain is NAGVMQNPRHLVRRRGQEARLRCSPMKGHSHVYWYRQLPEEGLKFMVYLQKENIIDESGMPKERFSAEFPKEGPSILRIQQVVRGDSAAYFCASSSRPGQPDNEQFFGPGTRLTVL.

The chain is built from TRBV10-3 and TRBJ1-1; D is undetermined. Per germline, CDR1 ENHRY and CDR2 SYGVKD. Trimming took 4 bases from V and 0 from J, leaving 9 bases between them. This CDR3 is 14 amino acids long. CDR3 protein: CAISGTLMNTEAFF. DNA for the CDR3: TGTGCCATCAGTGGGACTCTCATGAACACTGAAGCTTTCTTT.

A few counts support this clone. V and J are TRBV4-3 and TRBJ1-5, with D tentatively TRBD1 (5 bases). CDR1 and CDR2 from the germline V gene are LGHNA and YSLEER. The CDR3 consists of 17 residues. The V and J ends lost 0 bases and 7 bases respectively, with 19 bases between them. CDR3 loop: CASSQDGLRQGTQPQHF. Written as DNA, the CDR3 is TGCGCCAGCAGCCAAGATGGCCTTCGGCAGGGTACGCAGCCCCAGCATTTT.